What follows are 3 T cell receptor beta chains derived from one specimen sequenced in a study of T cell clonality in common variable immunodeficiency. The table came from immunoSEQ multiplex PCR; TCRdb's copy has only in-frame clones and leaves some out. This table holds under 35,000 clones with no singletons; the top ten claim 3.8%. The sequenced sample was peripheral blood mononuclear cells. The origin of the receptors is a person aged 18 to 70 in good health.

This clone appeared many times. The read stops 3 residues short of the end of the CDR3; the missing end is completed from the germline J gene. The chain is built from TRBV20-1 and TRBJ2-3; maybe TRBD2 (5 bases). This CDR3 spans 13 amino acids. Germline CDR1 is DFQATT and CDR2 is SNEGSKA (reference sequence). This CDR3 reads CSAGGSPEETQYF. The part of the CDR3 DNA that was read is TGCAGTGCCGGCGGGTCACCCGAAGAGACG.

This clone was detected ten times or more. The read terminates 3 residues ahead of where the CDR3 ends, so the germline J gene completes it. The rearrangement links TRBV10-3 to TRBJ1-3; no definite D call. Germline lookup yields CDR1 ENHRY and CDR2 SYGVKD. This CDR3 has 13 amino acids. V was shortened by 2 bases and J by 2 bases, with 4 bases between the two germline ends. The CDR3 bases that were read are TGTGCCATCAGTGAGGGCCCTGGAAACACC. Its protein product is CAISEGPGNT. The whole CDR3 protein reads CAISEGPGNTIYF.

This clone was detected ten times or more. The DNA ends 3 residues before the CDR3 does, and the rest of the CDR3 is filled in from the germline J gene. Other DNA sequences in the same sample also yield this CDR3. The chain uses TRBV10-3 and TRBJ2-5; the match to TRBD2 covers 12 bases. V trimming: 2 bases; J trimming: 2 bases; junction bases outside the gene matches: 6. CDR3 length: 17 amino acids. The germline V gene encodes CDR1 ENHRY and CDR2 SYGVKD. CDR3 amino acids: CAISERTSGELQETQYF. Incomplete CDR3 DNA: TGTGCCATCAGTGAGAGGACTAGCGGGGAGCTACAAGAGACC.